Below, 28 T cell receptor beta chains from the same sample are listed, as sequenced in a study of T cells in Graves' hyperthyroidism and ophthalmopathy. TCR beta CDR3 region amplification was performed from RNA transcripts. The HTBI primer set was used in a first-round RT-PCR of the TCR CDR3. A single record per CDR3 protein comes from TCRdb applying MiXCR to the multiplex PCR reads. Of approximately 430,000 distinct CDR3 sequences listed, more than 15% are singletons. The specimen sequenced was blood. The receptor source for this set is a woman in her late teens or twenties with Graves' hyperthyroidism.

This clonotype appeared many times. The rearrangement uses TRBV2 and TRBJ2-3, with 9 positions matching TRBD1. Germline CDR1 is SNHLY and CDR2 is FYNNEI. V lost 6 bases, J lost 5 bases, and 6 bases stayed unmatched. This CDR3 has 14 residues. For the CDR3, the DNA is TGTGCCAGCAGCCTGACAGGGGGTGGAGATACGCAGTATTTT. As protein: CASSLTGGGDTQYF.

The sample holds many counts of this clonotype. This chain's CDR3 is CASSLNYIPGQGLNIQYF. Here the CDR3 DNA reads TGTGCCAGCAGCCTAAACTATATACCGGGACAGGGTCTAAACATTCAGTACTTC. V usage is TRBV11-3 and J usage is TRBJ2-4; the match to TRBD1 covers 9 bases. In germline, CDR1 is SGHNT, CDR2 YENEEA. V trimming: 5 bases; J trimming: 6 bases; junction bases outside the gene matches: 17. The CDR3 consists of 18 residues. The full variable domain, in which reference TRBV11-3 and TRBJ2-4 provide the parts outside the CDR3, is EAGVVQSPRYKIIEKKQPVAFWCNPISGHNTLYWYLQNLGQGPELLIRYENEEAVDDSQLPKDRFSAERLKGVDSTLKIQPAELGDSAVYLCASSLNYIPGQGLNIQYFGAGTRLSVL.

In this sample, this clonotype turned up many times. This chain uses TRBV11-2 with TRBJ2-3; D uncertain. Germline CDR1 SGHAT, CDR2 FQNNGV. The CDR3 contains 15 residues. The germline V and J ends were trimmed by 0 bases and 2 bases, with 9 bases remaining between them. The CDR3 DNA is TGTGCCAGCAGCTTAGATTGGGTGGACACAGATACGCAGTATTTT. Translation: CASSLDWVDTDTQYF.

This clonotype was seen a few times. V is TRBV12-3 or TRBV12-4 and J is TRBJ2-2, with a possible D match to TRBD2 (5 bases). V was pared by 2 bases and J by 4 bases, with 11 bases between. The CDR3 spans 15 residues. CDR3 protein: CASSLNRAGTGELFF. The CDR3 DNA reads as TGTGCCAGCAGTTTAAATAGGGCGGGCACCGGGGAGCTGTTTTTT.

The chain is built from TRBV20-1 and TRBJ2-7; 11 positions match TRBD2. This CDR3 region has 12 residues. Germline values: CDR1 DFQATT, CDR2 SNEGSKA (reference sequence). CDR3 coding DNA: TGCAGCACGGGACTAGCGGCCTACGAGCAGTACTTC. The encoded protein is CSTGLAAYEQYF.

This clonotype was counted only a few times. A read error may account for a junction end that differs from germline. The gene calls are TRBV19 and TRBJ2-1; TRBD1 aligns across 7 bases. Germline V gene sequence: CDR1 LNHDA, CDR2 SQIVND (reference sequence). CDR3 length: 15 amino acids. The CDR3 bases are TGTGCCAGTAGTATGGTGGGACAGTCGTACAGTGAGCAGTTCTTC. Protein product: CASSMVGQSYSEQFF.

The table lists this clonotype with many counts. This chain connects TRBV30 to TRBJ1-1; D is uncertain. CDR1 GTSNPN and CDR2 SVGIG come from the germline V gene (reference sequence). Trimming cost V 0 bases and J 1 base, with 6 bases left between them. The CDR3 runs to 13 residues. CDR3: CAWSVPGNTEAFF. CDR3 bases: TGTGCCTGGAGTGTACCAGGGAACACTGAAGCTTTCTTT.

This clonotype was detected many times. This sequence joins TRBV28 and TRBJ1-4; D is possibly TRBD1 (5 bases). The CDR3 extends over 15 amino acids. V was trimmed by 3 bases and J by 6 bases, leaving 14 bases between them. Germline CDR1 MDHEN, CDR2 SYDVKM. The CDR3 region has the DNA TGTGCCAGCAGTTTCGGGGCGAGCGATGATGAAAAACTGTTTTTT. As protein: CASSFGASDDEKLFF.

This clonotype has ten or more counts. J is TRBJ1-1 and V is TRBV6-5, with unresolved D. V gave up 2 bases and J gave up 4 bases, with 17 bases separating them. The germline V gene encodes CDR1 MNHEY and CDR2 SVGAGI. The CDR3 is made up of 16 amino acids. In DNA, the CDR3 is TGTGCCAGCAGTTACAAGACATACGCTACCGGCACTGAAGCTTTCTTT. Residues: CASSYKTYATGTEAFF.

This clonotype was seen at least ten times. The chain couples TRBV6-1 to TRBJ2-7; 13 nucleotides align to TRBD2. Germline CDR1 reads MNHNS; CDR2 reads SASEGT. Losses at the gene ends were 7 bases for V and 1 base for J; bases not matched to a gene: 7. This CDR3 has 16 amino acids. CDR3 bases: TGTGCCAGCACCGCGGGACTAGCGGGGATATCCTACGAGCAGTACTTC. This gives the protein CASTAGLAGISYEQYF.

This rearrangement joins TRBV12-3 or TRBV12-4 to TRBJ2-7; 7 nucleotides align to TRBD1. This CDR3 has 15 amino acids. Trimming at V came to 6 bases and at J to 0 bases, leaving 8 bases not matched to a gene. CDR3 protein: CASSAGTVSSYEQYF. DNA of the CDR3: TGTGCCAGCAGCGCAGGGACAGTGAGCTCCTACGAGCAGTACTTC.

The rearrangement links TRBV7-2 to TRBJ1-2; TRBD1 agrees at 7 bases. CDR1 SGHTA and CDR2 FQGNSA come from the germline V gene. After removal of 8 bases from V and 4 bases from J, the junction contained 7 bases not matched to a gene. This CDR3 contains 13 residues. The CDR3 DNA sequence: TGTGCCAGCTCGGACAGGAATCCCTATGGCTACACCTTC. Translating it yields CASSDRNPYGYTF.

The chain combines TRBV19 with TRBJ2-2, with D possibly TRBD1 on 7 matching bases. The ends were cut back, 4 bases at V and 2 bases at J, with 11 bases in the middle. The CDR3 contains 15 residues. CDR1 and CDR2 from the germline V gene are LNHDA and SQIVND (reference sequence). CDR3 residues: CASSTGGINTGELFF. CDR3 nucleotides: TGTGCCAGTAGTACAGGGGGGATTAACACCGGGGAGCTGTTTTTT.

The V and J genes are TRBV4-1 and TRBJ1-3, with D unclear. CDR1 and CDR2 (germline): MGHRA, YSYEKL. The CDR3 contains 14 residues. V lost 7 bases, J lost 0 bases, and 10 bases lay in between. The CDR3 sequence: CASNPIASGNTIYF. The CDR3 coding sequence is TGCGCCAGCAACCCTATCGCCTCTGGAAACACCATATATTTT.

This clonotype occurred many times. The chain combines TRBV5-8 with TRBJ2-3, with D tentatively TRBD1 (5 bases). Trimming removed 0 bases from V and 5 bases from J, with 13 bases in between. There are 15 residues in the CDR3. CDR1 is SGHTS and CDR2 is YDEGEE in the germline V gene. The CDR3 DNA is TGTGCCAGCAGCTTGGGACAGAGGAACAGAGATACGCAGTATTTT. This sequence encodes CASSLGQRNRDTQYF.

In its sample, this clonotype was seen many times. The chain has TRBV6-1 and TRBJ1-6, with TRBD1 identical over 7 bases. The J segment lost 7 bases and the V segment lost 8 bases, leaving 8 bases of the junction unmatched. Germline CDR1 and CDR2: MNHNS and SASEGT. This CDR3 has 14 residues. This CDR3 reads CASGTPGQNSPLHF. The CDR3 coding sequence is TGTGCCAGCGGAACACCGGGACAGAATTCACCCCTCCACTTT.

Here the CDR3 reads CASSQGLAGAFSYNEQFF. The CDR3 DNA reads as TGTGCCAGCAGCCAAGGGTTAGCGGGAGCGTTCTCCTACAATGAGCAGTTCTTC. This rearrangement joins TRBV4-2 to TRBJ2-1, with TRBD2 identical over 9 bases. Trimming at V came to 1 base and at J to 0 bases, leaving 7 bases not matched to a gene. The germline V gene has CDR1 LGHNA and CDR2 YNFKEQ. There are 18 residues in the CDR3.

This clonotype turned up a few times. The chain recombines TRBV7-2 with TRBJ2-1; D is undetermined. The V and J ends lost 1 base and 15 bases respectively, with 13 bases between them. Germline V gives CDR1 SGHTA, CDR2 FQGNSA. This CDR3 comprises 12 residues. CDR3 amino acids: CASSLEWSSRFF. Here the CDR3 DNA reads TGTGCCAGCAGCTTAGAATGGTCTAGTAGGTTCTTC.

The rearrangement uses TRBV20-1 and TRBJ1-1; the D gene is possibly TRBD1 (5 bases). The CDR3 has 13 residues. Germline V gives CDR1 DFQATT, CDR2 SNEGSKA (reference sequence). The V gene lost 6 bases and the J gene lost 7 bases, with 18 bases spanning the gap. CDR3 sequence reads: CSAGRSPGVEAFF. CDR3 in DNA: TGCAGTGCAGGACGATCACCGGGGGTTGAAGCTTTCTTT.

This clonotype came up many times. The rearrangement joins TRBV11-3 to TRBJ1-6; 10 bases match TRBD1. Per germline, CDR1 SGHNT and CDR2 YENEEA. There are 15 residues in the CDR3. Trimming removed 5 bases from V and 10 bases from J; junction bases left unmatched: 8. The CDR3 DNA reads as TGTGCCAGCAGCGGCCGGGACAGGGGTGGATCACCCCTCCACTTT. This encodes CASSGRDRGGSPLHF. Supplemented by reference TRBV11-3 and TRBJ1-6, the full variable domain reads EAGVVQSPRYKIIEKKQPVAFWCNPISGHNTLYWYLQNLGQGPELLIRYENEEAVDDSQLPKDRFSAERLKGVDSTLKIQPAELGDSAVYLCASSGRDRGGSPLHFGNGTRLTVT.

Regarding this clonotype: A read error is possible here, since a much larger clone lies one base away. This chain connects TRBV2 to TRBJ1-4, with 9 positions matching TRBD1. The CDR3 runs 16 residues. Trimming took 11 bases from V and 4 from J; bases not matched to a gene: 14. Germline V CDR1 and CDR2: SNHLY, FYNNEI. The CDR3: CAGKFGNRGLNEKLFF. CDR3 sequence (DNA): TGTGCCGGCAAGTTTGGCAACAGGGGGCTTAATGAAAAACTGTTTTTT. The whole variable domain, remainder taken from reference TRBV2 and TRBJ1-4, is EPEVTQTPSHQVTQMGQEVILRCVPISNHLYFYWYRQILGQKVEFLVSFYNNEISEKSEIFDDQFSVERPDGSNFTLKIRSTKLEDSAMYFCAGKFGNRGLNEKLFFGSGTQLSVL.

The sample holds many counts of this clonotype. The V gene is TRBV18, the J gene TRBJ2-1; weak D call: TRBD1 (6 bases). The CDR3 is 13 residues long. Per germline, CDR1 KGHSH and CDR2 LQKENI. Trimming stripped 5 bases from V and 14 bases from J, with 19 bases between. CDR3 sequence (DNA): TGTGCCAGCTCATGGGGGCAGGGCGGTTCGGAGTTCTTC. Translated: CASSWGQGGSEFF.

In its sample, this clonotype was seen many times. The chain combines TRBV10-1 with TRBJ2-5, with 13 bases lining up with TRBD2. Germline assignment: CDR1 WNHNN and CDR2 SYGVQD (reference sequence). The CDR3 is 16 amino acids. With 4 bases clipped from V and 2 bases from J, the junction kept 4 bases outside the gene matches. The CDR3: CASSVGTSGDQETQYF. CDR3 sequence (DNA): TGCGCCAGCAGTGTCGGGACTAGCGGGGATCAAGAGACCCAGTACTTC.

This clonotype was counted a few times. This CDR3 reads CASSLDPGADTQYF. CDR3 bases: TGTGCCAGCAGCTTAGACCCCGGCGCAGATACGCAGTATTTT. The gene calls are TRBV7-3 and TRBJ2-3; no firm D call. The germline V gene has CDR1 SGHTA and CDR2 FQGTGA. Trimming removed 2 bases from V and 4 bases from J, with 10 bases in between. The CDR3 loop spans 14 amino acids.

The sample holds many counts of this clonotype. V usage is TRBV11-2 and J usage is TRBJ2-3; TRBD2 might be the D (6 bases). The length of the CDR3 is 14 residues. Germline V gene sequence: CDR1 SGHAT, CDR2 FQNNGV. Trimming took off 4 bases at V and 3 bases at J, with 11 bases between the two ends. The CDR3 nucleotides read TGTGCCAGCAGCTCGGAGGGCCGTACAGATACGCAGTATTTT. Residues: CASSSEGRTDTQYF.

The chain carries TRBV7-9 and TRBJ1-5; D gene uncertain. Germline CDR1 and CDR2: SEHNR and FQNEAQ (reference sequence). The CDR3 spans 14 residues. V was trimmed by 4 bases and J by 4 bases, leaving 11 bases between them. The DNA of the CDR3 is TGTGCCAGCAGCTCCGAATCGGGTAATCAGCCCCAGCATTTT. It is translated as CASSSESGNQPQHF.

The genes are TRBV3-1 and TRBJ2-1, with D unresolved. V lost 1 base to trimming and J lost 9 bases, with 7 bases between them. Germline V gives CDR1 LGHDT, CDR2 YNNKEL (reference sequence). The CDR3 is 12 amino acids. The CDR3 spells CASSQAPTEQFF. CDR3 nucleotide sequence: TGTGCCAGCAGCCAAGCCCCGACTGAGCAGTTCTTC.

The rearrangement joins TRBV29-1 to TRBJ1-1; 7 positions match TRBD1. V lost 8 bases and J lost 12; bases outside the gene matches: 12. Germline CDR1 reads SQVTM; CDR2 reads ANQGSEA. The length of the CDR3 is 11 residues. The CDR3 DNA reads TGCAGCTTTGGGGGCTCAGGGGGTACTTTCTTT. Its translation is CSFGGSGGTFF.